A selection of T cell receptor beta chains follows, all from one sample in a study of blood T cell repertoires in COVID-19. TCRdb keeps only in-frame clones here, not all; method: immunoSEQ multiplex PCR. The sample has about 26,000 clones; approximately 87% are singletons. Sequencing was performed on peripheral blood. The receptors were sampled from a human donor in a cohort sampled during active COVID-19. CDR3s include the opening cysteine and the closing phenylalanine or tryptophan. The D gene is left open where the match is weak.

v_gene | d_gene | CDR3aa
TRBV5-4 | . | CASSSTVYNEQFF
TRBV28 | TRBD1 | CASAQGRRTEAFF
TRBV12-3/TRBV12-4 | TRBD2 | CASSRSGGGEQFF
TRBV6-4 | TRBD1 | CASPKGGTGASAPNEKLFF
TRBV5-1 | . | CASSLAPGGSNQPQHF
TRBV9 | . | CASSVGQSNEKLFF
TRBV12-5 | . | CASGPMPLNEQFF
TRBV1 | . | CTSSQPADRGLGNTEAFF
TRBV6-5 | TRBD1 | CASSNDRDTEAFF
TRBV15 | . | CATSREQGRIQDTQYF
TRBV5-4 | TRBD1 | CASSIGQAGGELFF
TRBV20-1 | TRBD2 | CSASRSGGSEQFF
TRBV3-1/TRBV3-2 | TRBD1 | CASSQDVGGNEIQYF
TRBV15 | . | CATSRDRFETIEAFF
TRBV7-2 | . | CASSSSMGSEQYF
TRBV10-1 | . | CASSDSRRVTDTQYF
TRBV10-3 | TRBD1 | CAISGDRGRIEIF
TRBV2 | TRBD2 | CASSDRLAGGRTDTQYF
TRBV6-4 | . | CASSGNRVRTEAFF
TRBV7-6 | . | CASSLGAGTEQYF
TRBV7-6 | . | CASSPQVGGTVYEQYF
TRBV7-6 | TRBD2 | CASSPNLAGLTDTQYF
TRBV19 | . | CASSTVNEKLFF
TRBV5-8 | . | CASSSGGVVSAFF
TRBV10-1 | TRBD1 | CASSVGGHTEAFF
TRBV28 | . | CASSVLTDTQYF
TRBV6-2/TRBV6-3 | . | CASSSILVPEQFF
TRBV5-1 | . | CASSLEGSGAPNTDTQYF
TRBV19 | . | CASSMGGGLGEKLFF
TRBV7-2 | . | CASSWDTTQPQHF
TRBV6-6 | TRBD1 | CASSYFSQGAGELFF
TRBV7-8 | TRBD1 | CASSWETGIGTEAFF
TRBV4-3 | TRBD1 | CASSPNRGSNEKLFF
TRBV11-3 | . | CASSRDGSSYNEQFF
TRBV29-1 | . | CSVGGPGTDTQYF
TRBV4-1 | . | CASSQEAGTRGGYTF
TRBV28 | TRBD1 | CASSFRGAGYTF
TRBV12-3/TRBV12-4 | . | CASSFGQGEAFF
TRBV7-2 | TRBD1 | CASSLVAPGQGDGYTF
TRBV10-1 | . | CASLGRTDTQYF